One T cell receptor beta chain is described in this entry. Assay: immunoSEQ multiplex PCR; the TCRdb copy retains only in-frame clones and omits some. The sample carries 250,000 or so clones, around 90% recorded once. CDR3 length equals 16 residues. Germline lookup yields CDR1 KGHSH and CDR2 LQKENI. The V and J ends lost 0 bases and 1 base, in that order; junction bases with no gene match: 3. The data were obtained in a study of blood T cell repertoires in COVID-19. Study-wide background: Samples taken during acute and convalescent COVID-19 were collected in the United States, Italy and Spain. Sources were T cells, B-cell-depleted T cells, or PBMCs; the material itself was cDNA or gDNA.

The sample was peripheral blood. This receptor was obtained from a man younger than 40 with COVID-19, enrolled during active disease. The chain joins TRBV18 to TRBJ2-3, with 8 bases aligning to TRBD2. The CDR3 spells CASSPPSGGGTDTQYF. As DNA, the CDR3 is TGTGCCAGCTCACCACCGTCGGGGGGGGGCACAGATACGCAGTATTTT.